The following is a TCR beta chain sequence with its context. This specimen belongs to a study of T cells in Graves' hyperthyroidism and ophthalmopathy. Amplified regions were TCR beta CDR3 sequences from RNA transcripts. An initial round of RT-PCR targeting the TCR CDR3 relied on the HTBI primer set. TCRdb ran MiXCR on the multiplex PCR reads and lists one entry per CDR3 protein. The profile shows roughly 600,000 distinct CDR3 sequences, roughly 14% of them singletons. Thyroid ultrasound and orbital computed tomography, with clinical symptoms and serum thyroxine and TRAb, informed diagnoses. Sequenced sample: blood. The TCR comes from a woman between 50 and 59 years old with Graves' ophthalmopathy.

The CDR3 DNA follows: TGCGCCAGCAGTGTACCCGGGACTAGCGTGTACTTC. This translates into CASSVPGTSVYF. The chain links TRBV10-1 to TRBJ2-5, with 10 nucleotides matching TRBD2. CDR1 is WNHNN, CDR2 SYGVQD, per germline (reference sequence). The CDR3 is 12 residues long. Trimming at V came to 4 bases and at J to 13 bases, leaving 6 bases not matched to a gene.